This T cell receptor beta chain came from a study of blood T cell repertoires in COVID-19 (dated by TCRdb to 2018 to 2020). Turning to the overall study: Samples covering the acute and convalescent phases of COVID-19 were provided by collaborators in the United States, Italy and Spain. The material from the prospective study consisted of cDNA or gDNA derived from T cells, B-cell-depleted T cells, or PBMCs. Subjects who had been exposed to COVID-19, were actively infected with it, or had recovered from it provided the deeply sampled blood TCRbeta repertoires that made up the dataset. The repertoires were made available in a free public database intended to serve as a resource for research on the immune response to SARS-CoV-2. Samples were obtained from the ongoing ImmuneRACE study (first 160 participants) and from approximately 1,200 subjects provided by 6 global collaborators. Nearly every sample came with metadata listing a de-identified subject ID, COVID-19 status, age in years and sex. Where HLA class I and class II types were available, the types were taken from metadata supplied by the sample provider, not from assay-based typing. The research as a whole found: Clinical and demographic metadata were provided uncurated, with the amount varying by source and participant.

Concerning this clone itself: Its antigen remains undetermined. No much larger clone exists at a distance of one base, and base qualities are not known.

The collaborating institutions used their own protocols to collect whole blood in K2EDTA tubes. For TCRbeta analysis, collaborators shipped samples as frozen whole blood, isolated PBMCs, or DNA extracted from either of those sample types. Here V drops 2 bases and J drops 3 bases, and the junction holds 7 bases not matched to any gene. According to the germline V gene, CDR1 reads MNHEY and CDR2 reads SVGAGI. The CDR3 measures 15 amino acids from cysteine to phenylalanine. Only CDR3 DNA remains: 45 bases, in frame from the first base. TCRbeta CDR3 regions were amplified from genomic DNA by means of the immunoSEQ Assay, a bias-controlled multiplex PCR. The authors' pipeline ran thus. Within the assay, amplification of reference gene primers was used to estimate how many nucleated cells each sample contained. Sequence reads were collapsed and filtered to measure the absolute abundance of every unique TCRbeta CDR3 rearrangement. For each sample, productive Simpson clonality was calculated as the square root of Simpson's diversity index across productive rearrangements. Held by TCRdb, this immuneACCESS table contains in-frame sequences only and omits some clones. Under half of the omission traces to an unresolved V gene where checked; the cause of the rest is unknown. That table furnishes V, J and clone size, whereas the DNA furnished D and trimming. The sample has 60,000 to 75,000 clones on record, almost 90% of them singletons. In total, the top ten clones hold around 20% of the sample.

The sequenced sample was peripheral blood. In this chain, TRBV6-5 is recombined with TRBJ2-7; TRBD1 aligns with 7 central bases. The TCR comes from a woman aged 80 or over with active COVID-19. The nucleotides read TGTGCCAGCAGTTACAGGGGGCAGTGGGACTACGAGCAGTACTTC. This encodes CASSYRGQWDYEQYF.